The 22 T cell receptor beta chains reported below all come from one sample, sequenced in a study of T-cell reconstitution after alpha-beta-depleted transplantation in children. Unique molecular identifiers were built into the TCRbeta library. MiXCR, run by TCRdb on the PCR reads, gives a single entry per CDR3 protein. The sample lists tens of thousands of distinct CDR3 sequences, about 18% occurring once. Sequenced here: PBMCs, mostly from graft donor cells, sampled 60 days after TCRalphabeta/CD19-depleted stem cell transplant. The receptors derive from a male patient between 2 and 15 years old who had a stem cell transplant for acute lymphoblastic leukemia, so the T cells may come from the graft donor.

V is TRBV6-2 or TRBV6-3 and J is TRBJ2-3; D not certain. The CDR3 has 16 amino acids. Germline V gives CDR1 MNHEY, CDR2 SVGEGT. V dropped 10 bases and J dropped 0 bases, with 20 bases sitting between them. CDR3 sequence (DNA): TGTGCCACCTCACATACCTCAGCTCGGAGCACAGATACGCAGTATTTT. It translates to CATSHTSARSTDTQYF.

This chain joins TRBV6-1 and TRBJ1-1; D is unclear. Germline-derived CDR1 and CDR2 are MNHNS and SASEGT. The CDR3 loop spans 12 amino acids. The germline V and J ends were trimmed by 3 bases and 10 bases, with 12 bases remaining between them. CDR3 in amino acids: CASSDVQARAFF. CDR3 sequence (DNA): TGTGCCAGCAGTGACGTCCAGGCCAGAGCTTTCTTT.

This clonotype was seen more than once but under ten times. V gene TRBV9 combines with J gene TRBJ2-1, with no clear D. V lost 4 bases to trimming and J lost 3 bases, with 17 bases between them. The CDR3 spans 16 residues. Germline values: CDR1 SGDLS, CDR2 YYNGEE. The CDR3 sequence: CASSLRATGNYNEQFF. CDR3 DNA sequence: TGTGCCAGCAGCTTACGGGCCACCGGCAACTACAATGAGCAGTTCTTC. The entire variable domain, with the rest obtained from reference TRBV9 and TRBJ2-1, is as follows: DSGVTQTPKHLITATGQRVTLRCSPRSGDLSVYWYQQSLDQGLQFLIQYYNGEERAKGNILERFSAQQFPDLHSELNLSSLELGDSALYFCASSLRATGNYNEQFFGPGTRLTVL.

This clonotype is termed medium-sized. J is TRBJ2-5 and V is TRBV29-1; D might be TRBD2 (5 bases). This CDR3 comprises 12 residues. CDR1 and CDR2 (germline): SQVTM, ANQGSEA. V was clipped by 4 bases and J by 2 bases, with 8 bases between them. The CDR3 sequence: CSVGRGQETQYF. The CDR3, as DNA: TGCAGCGTTGGTCGGGGACAAGAGACCCAGTACTTC. The full variable domain, its missing parts supplied by reference TRBV29-1 and TRBJ2-5, is SAVISQKPSRDICQRGTSLTIQCQVDSQVTMMFWYRQQPGQSLTLIATANQGSEATYESGFVIDKFPISRPNLTFSTLTVSNMSPEDSSIYLCSVGRGQETQYFGPGTRLLVL.

The chain carries TRBV5-6 and TRBJ1-4; D remains ambiguous. The CDR3 is made up of 13 amino acids. The V gene lost 4 bases and the J gene lost 16 bases, with 20 bases spanning the gap. Germline CDR1 reads SGHDT; CDR2 reads YYEEEE. CDR3 protein: CASSLRTGTTAFF. As DNA, the CDR3 is TGTGCCAGCAGCCTACGGACGGGAACGACGGCGTTTTTT.

V is TRBV7-2 and J is TRBJ2-4; no clear D gene. The germline gives CDR1 SGHTA, CDR2 FQGNSA. The ends were cut back, 4 bases at V and 1 base at J, with 14 bases in the middle. The CDR3 extends over 16 amino acids. The CDR3 loop is CASSSQGYGAKNIQYF. The DNA for the CDR3 is TGTGCCAGCAGCTCCCAAGGGTACGGGGCCAAAAACATTCAGTACTTC. The full variable domain, in which reference TRBV7-2 and TRBJ2-4 provide the parts outside the CDR3, is GAGVSQSPSNKVTEKGKDVELRCDPISGHTALYWYRQSLGQGLEFLIYFQGNSAPDKSGLPSDRFSAERTGGSVSTLTIQRTQQEDSAVYLCASSSQGYGAKNIQYFGAGTRLSVL.

To note about this clonotype: It may be a read error: a sequence one base away is much more abundant. Because it lacks the conserved phenylalanine or tryptophan at the end, this CDR3 is likely a read error. This sequence joins TRBV29-1 and TRBJ1-1, with D maybe TRBD1 (5 bases). V shed 7 bases and J shed 1 base, with 13 bases lying between them. The CDR3 is 13 amino acids. The germline V gene has CDR1 SQVTM and CDR2 ANQGSEA. CDR3: CSGIGTANTEAFI. The CDR3 bases are TGCAGCGGAATTGGGACGGCGAACACTGAAGCTTTCATT.

This clonotype was detected many times. V gene TRBV10-2 combines with J gene TRBJ1-3; 10 nucleotides agree with TRBD1. The CDR3 extends over 16 amino acids. J gave up 2 bases and V 8 bases, and 9 bases lay outside the gene matches. Germline CDR1 and CDR2: WSHSY and SAAADI. CDR3 sequence: CASGNTGTGAGNTIYF. Written as DNA, the CDR3 is TGCGCCAGCGGAAATACCGGGACAGGGGCTGGAAACACCATATATTTT.

This clonotype has only a few counts. The V gene is TRBV5-5, the J gene TRBJ2-5; tentative D call: TRBD1 (7 bases). The CDR3 is 16 amino acids. Trimming cost V 3 bases and J 5 bases, with 20 bases left between them. Germline V gene data show CDR1 as SGHKS and CDR2 as YYEKEE (reference sequence). CDR3 DNA sequence: TGTGCCAGCAGCTGGGCGGGACAGCTTACCGAGGAGACCCAGTACTTC. Translating gives CASSWAGQLTEETQYF.

This clonotype was seen ten or more times. This chain connects TRBV20-1 to TRBJ2-1; D is possibly TRBD2 (6 bases). This CDR3 comprises 15 residues. Trimming took off 1 base at V and 0 bases at J, with 10 bases between the two ends. Germline V gives CDR1 DFQATT, CDR2 SNEGSKA (reference sequence). In DNA form, the CDR3 reads TGCAGTGCTAGAGGGACTACGAACTCCTACAATGAGCAGTTCTTC. Translating it yields CSARGTTNSYNEQFF.

This clonotype was counted only a few times. This chain uses TRBV28 with TRBJ2-6; no clear D. This CDR3 region has 13 residues. V was pared by 3 bases and J by 4 bases, with 4 bases between. In germline, CDR1 is MDHEN, CDR2 SYDVKM. This CDR3 is CASSFGGANVLTF. Here the CDR3 DNA reads TGTGCCAGCAGTTTCGGAGGGGCCAACGTCCTGACTTTC. The full variable domain, in which reference TRBV28 and TRBJ2-6 provide the parts outside the CDR3, is DVKVTQSSRYLVKRTGEKVFLECVQDMDHENMFWYRQDPGLGLRLIYFSYDVKMKEKGDIPEGYSVSREKKERFSLILESASTNQTSMYLCASSFGGANVLTFGAGSRLTVL.

This sequence joins TRBV19 and TRBJ2-1; 7 nucleotides line up with TRBD2. Germline V gives CDR1 LNHDA, CDR2 SQIVND (reference sequence). The length of the CDR3 is 15 residues. Unmatched junction bases numbered 8, after V lost 4 bases and J lost 5 bases. CDR3 loop: CASSTSTSSHNEQFF. The CDR3 DNA is TGTGCCAGTAGTACTTCGACTAGCTCTCACAATGAGCAGTTCTTC.

The genes are TRBV29-1 and TRBJ2-5, with TRBD2 matching over 14 bases. CDR1 is SQVTM and CDR2 is ANQGSEA in the germline V gene. Trimming cost V 4 bases and J 4 bases; bases outside gene matches: 2. The CDR3 loop spans 14 amino acids. The CDR3 here is CSVAGLAGAETQYF. CDR3 nucleotides: TGCAGCGTTGCGGGACTAGCGGGAGCAGAGACCCAGTACTTC.

This clonotype was seen ten or more times. The J gene is TRBJ2-5, the V gene TRBV2; D call uncertain. Trimming took off 7 bases at V and 2 bases at J, with 8 bases between the two ends. The CDR3 consists of 12 residues. CDR1 and CDR2 from the germline V gene are SNHLY and FYNNEI. The CDR3 region is CASTIRQETQYF. CDR3 in DNA: TGTGCCAGCACGATCAGACAAGAGACCCAGTACTTC.

The genes are TRBV2 and TRBJ2-7; tentative D call: TRBD2 (5 bases). V gave up 6 bases and J gave up 4 bases, with 13 bases separating them. This CDR3 is built from 13 residues. CDR1 and CDR2 from the germline V gene are SNHLY and FYNNEI. For the CDR3, the DNA is TGTGCCAGCAGAACCCAAGGAGGATACGAGCAGTACTTC. It yields the protein CASRTQGGYEQYF. Supplemented by reference TRBV2 and TRBJ2-7, the full variable domain reads EPEVTQTPSHQVTQMGQEVILRCVPISNHLYFYWYRQILGQKVEFLVSFYNNEISEKSEIFDDQFSVERPDGSNFTLKIRSTKLEDSAMYFCASRTQGGYEQYFGPGTRLTVT.

At least ten counts were recorded for this clonotype. The rearrangement uses TRBV5-6 and TRBJ1-6; 8 bases map to TRBD1. Trimming removed 4 bases from V and 4 bases from J; junction bases left unmatched: 4. Germline CDR1 and CDR2: SGHDT and YYEEEE. The CDR3 is made up of 15 amino acids. Here the CDR3 reads CASSPDRGYNSPLHF. CDR3 bases: TGTGCCAGCAGCCCTGACAGGGGATATAATTCACCCCTCCACTTT.

The rearrangement joins TRBV14 to TRBJ2-1, with 8 bases matching TRBD2. Germline CDR1 and CDR2: SGHDN and FVKESK. With V trimmed by 4 bases and J by 4 bases, 9 bases remained unmatched. This CDR3 comprises 16 residues. CDR3 in DNA: TGTGCCAGCAGCCGGTCCGGGACTAGGGCGTACAATGAGCAGTTCTTC. Protein product: CASSRSGTRAYNEQFF.

This clonotype showed up just a few times. The chain employs TRBV3-1 and TRBJ1-1; D is ambiguous. There are 13 residues in the CDR3. V was trimmed by 3 bases and J by 0 bases, leaving 5 bases between them. Per the germline V gene, CDR1 is LGHDT and CDR2 is YNNKEL (reference sequence). The CDR3 DNA reads TGTGCCAGCAGCCAGAATATGAACACTGAAGCTTTCTTT. Amino acids: CASSQNMNTEAFF.

V is TRBV5-1 and J is TRBJ2-6; D possibly corresponds to TRBD1 (5 bases). Trimming left V 7 bases short and J 0 bases short, with 14 bases between. CDR1 and CDR2 (germline): SGHRS, YFSETQ. The CDR3 extends over 16 amino acids. The CDR3 coding sequence is TGCGCCAGCGGTAGGGGTGATGCCTCTGGGGCCAACGTCCTGACTTTC. Amino acid sequence: CASGRGDASGANVLTF.

This clonotype was seen many times. The J gene is TRBJ2-2, the V gene TRBV27; D perhaps matches TRBD1 (5 bases). This CDR3 has 17 residues. Trimming took off 10 bases at V and 0 bases at J, with 21 bases between the two ends. Germline loops: CDR1 MNHEY, CDR2 SMNVEV (reference sequence). CDR3 bases: TGTGCCACCGCGGATGGGGCACGTAGCCCGAACACCGGGGAGCTGTTTTTT. Amino acids: CATADGARSPNTGELFF.

The V and J genes are TRBV5-6 and TRBJ2-7, with D tentatively TRBD2 (5 bases). The CDR3 spans 13 residues. Germline V gives CDR1 SGHDT, CDR2 YYEEEE. V shed 9 bases and J shed 6 bases, with 19 bases lying between them. CDR3 protein: CAIGVGLISEQYF. CDR3 in DNA: TGTGCCATCGGCGTCGGACTGATTAGCGAGCAGTACTTC.

The V call is TRBV27, the J call TRBJ1-2; D possibly corresponds to TRBD1 (6 bases). This CDR3 contains 14 residues. The V gene's germline CDR1 is MNHEY and CDR2 SMNVEV (reference sequence). V lost 3 bases, J lost 1 base, and 9 bases lay in between. Written as DNA, the CDR3 is TGTGCCAGCAGTTTGAAAGGGGGTAACTATGGCTACACCTTC. Its translation: CASSLKGGNYGYTF.